This TCR beta chain was retrieved from a study of beta chain features in type 1 diabetes. Study information: Age, gender and cell yields were similar between patients and healthy donors.

This clone was detected only once. Its antigen is unidentified. Expressed TCRB transcripts were sequenced because the isolated RNA had all been reverse transcribed beforehand. Clones were read by immunoSEQ multiplex PCR, and TCRdb kept only the in-frame ones, dropping some. The sample yields 150,000 to 200,000 clones, roughly 60% seen once. Study-wide findings and caveats: Shortening that was moderate but significant affected the TCRB CDR3s of Type 1 diabetes patients in all four CD4+ subsets. Patients' naive, central memory and Treg TCRB repertoires seemed closer to one another than those of healthy donors. Type 1 diabetes patients had fewer VDJ junction insertions and more deletions. It was possible that PCR favored shorter templates, equally so in patients and controls.

Trimming removed 6 bases at V and 7 bases at J, with 7 bases between. The germline V gene has CDR1 SNHLY and CDR2 FYNNEI. The CDR3 consists of 12 residues. Sequenced sample: naive CD4+ T cells from blood. The sequence was collected from a man in his thirties or forties with type 1 diabetes. The chain carries TRBV2 and TRBJ1-6; a possible D gene is TRBD1 (5 bases). In DNA form, the CDR3 reads TGTGCCAGCAGCAGGGACAATTCACCCCTCCACTTT. Translation gives CASSRDNSPLHF.